The text below deals with one T cell receptor beta chain. The data were taken from a study of control samples from healthy donors and cancer patients. This CDR3 is built from 12 residues. V was trimmed by 2 bases and J by 4 bases, leaving 6 bases between them. The germline V gene has CDR1 MNHEY and CDR2 SMNVEV (reference sequence). TCRdb keeps only in-frame clones here, not all; method: immunoSEQ multiplex PCR. The sample carries more than 95,000 clones, around nine tenths recorded once. The genes are TRBV27 and TRBJ2-7, with D perhaps matching TRBD1 (6 bases). This receptor was identified in a man in his 60s with lung cancer. Specimen: PBMCs. CDR3 loop: CASSLRGYEQYF. The CDR3 nucleotides read TGTGCCAGCAGTTTAAGGGGGTACGAGCAGTACTTC.